This paragraph covers one T cell receptor beta chain sequence. What it binds is not known. CDR3 length: 18 residues. Germline lookup yields CDR1 SGHRS and CDR2 YFSETQ. Trimming shortened V by 4 bases and J by 6 bases, and 25 bases separated the two germline ends. With autoimmune disease history or systemic immunosuppression, patients were excluded. Repertoires were generated with immunoSEQ multiplex PCR, while TCRdb's copy carries only in-frame clones and drops some. This sample has tens of thousands of clones, with about 90% found just once. This sample was included in a study of OX40 agonist ivuxolimab in advanced cancers. Across the study: Patients with prior anti-PD-1, anti-PD-L1 or anti-CTLA-4 therapy were eligible; approximately 37% had some. The study, taken as a whole, reports: The expanded peripheral T cells' antigen specificity was not determined. Relative to CD4+, CD8+ T cells held more expanded clones on average.

The rearrangement links TRBV5-1 to TRBJ1-4, with a possible D match to TRBD1 (6 bases). This clonotype was sampled from an adult with an advanced solid tumor such as melanoma, head and neck, liver or kidney cancer. The sample was CD4+ or CD8+ T cells sorted from blood, taken in a trial of the OX40 agonist ivuxolimab. The chain's CDR3 is CASSNFPAGSGEDEKLFF. CDR3 DNA sequence: TGCGCCAGCAGCAATTTTCCTGCGGGGTCAGGGGAAGATGAAAAACTGTTTTTT.